This T cell receptor (beta chain) is drawn from a study of T cells after yellow fever vaccination. Study background: In the case of low-cell-number fractions, SMART-Seq v4 Ultra Low Input was used for preparation. Study findings and constraints: Primary-vaccination clones mostly resurfaced post-booster (about 96% CD4, approximately 89% CD8).

As TCR cDNA was made by 5'RACE template switching, a universal primer site and UMIs were added. TCRdb re-analysed the 5' RACE reads in MiXCR, keeping a single row per CDR3 protein. Altogether fewer than 350,000 distinct CDR3 sequences are present, 8.7% being singletons, with the ten largest covering over 15%. In the case of this clonotype: The antigen is not known.

The TCR originated in a man aged 18 to 30 who received the YFV17D yellow fever vaccine. The input for sequencing was PBMCs, taken on the day of the first yellow fever vaccination.

CDR3: CASSWYRGLNSNQPQHF. The DNA of the CDR3 is TGTGCCAGCAGCTGGTACAGGGGGCTGAATAGCAATCAGCCCCAGCATTTT. The chain carries TRBV7-2 and TRBJ1-5; 9 bases are a match to TRBD1. The ends lost 4 bases at V and 0 bases at J; junction bases unmatched: 7. The CDR3 has 17 amino acids. Germline CDR1 is SGHTA and CDR2 is FQGNSA.